The TCR beta chain described here comes from a study of monozygotic twins with inflammatory bowel disease. General observations from the study: Any single strong signal or clonotype tied to IBD lacked support. Inverse Simpson values showed less TCRbeta diversity in IBD patients than in their healthy co-twins.

Comments on this clonotype: Its antigen is currently unknown.

The authors drew approximately 2.4 ml of blood from each donor. Molecular identifiers with 6-nucleotide sample barcodes were added during cDNA synthesis via template switching. From the 5' RACE reads, TCRdb lists one entry per CDR3 protein and no DNA. This table lists around 150,000 distinct CDR3 sequences. Looked up from germline, CDR1 is DFQATT and CDR2 is SNEGSKA (reference sequence). CDR3 length equals 14 residues. The rearrangement joins TRBV20-1 to TRBJ1-5. This TCR derives from a human donor with ulcerative colitis or Crohn's disease, or a healthy co-twin of an affected twin (not recorded which). Specimen: blood. The CDR3 protein is CSVRQVPSNQPQHF.